This T cell receptor beta chain is drawn from a study of blood T cell repertoires in COVID-19. Study at large: Acute and convalescent COVID-19 samples came from the United States, Italy and Spain. PBMCs, B-cell-depleted T cells, or T cells were the source of the cDNA or gDNA that made up the material.

V shed 4 bases and J 5 bases; nucleotides not matched to a gene: 6. Germline V gene lookup returns CDR1 MDHEN and CDR2 SYDVKM. This CDR3 region has 14 residues. Authors' data handling: The authors estimated nucleated cell counts from reference gene primer amplification. Method: immunoSEQ multiplex PCR; TCRdb's copy keeps in-frame clones and lacks some. That table gives V, J and clone size, and the DNA gave D and trimming. The table has tens of thousands of clones, approximately 84% seen once. The rearrangement joins TRBV28 to TRBJ2-5; 8 bases are shared with TRBD2. The TCR comes from a human donor in a cohort sampled during active COVID-19. Sequenced input: peripheral blood. The CDR3 protein is CASSSGTRSETQYF. The CDR3 bases are TGTGCCAGCAGTTCCGGGACTAGGAGCGAGACCCAGTACTTC.